The 14 T cell receptor beta chains below all came from one sample that was sequenced in a study of blood T cell repertoires in COVID-19. Only in-frame clones appear in the TCRdb table, and some are missing; sequencing was by immunoSEQ multiplex PCR. The sample has approximately 190,000 clones, 80% to 85% seen once. The sequenced sample was PBMCs or T cells enriched from blood (not recorded which). These receptors came from a man between 35 and 55 years old who had recovered from COVID-19.

The genes are TRBV2 and TRBJ1-6, with 10 bases aligning to TRBD1. In germline, CDR1 is SNHLY, CDR2 FYNNEI. CDR3 size: 18 residues. The trim removed 3 bases at V and 9 bases at J, leaving 14 bases unmatched. The CDR3 spells CASSDPGTGDWRISPLHF. DNA of the CDR3: TGTGCCAGCAGTGATCCCGGGACAGGGGATTGGCGGATTTCACCCCTCCACTTT.

The chain has TRBV18 and TRBJ1-4, with 7 bases aligning to TRBD1. This CDR3 is built from 15 residues. Looked up from germline, CDR1 is KGHSH and CDR2 is LQKENI. The J segment lost 7 bases and the V segment lost 3 bases, leaving 8 bases of the junction unmatched. The CDR3 coding sequence is TGTGCCAGCTCACCCAGGGGGAGTGGGAGTGAAAAACTGTTTTTT. This sequence encodes CASSPRGSGSEKLFF. The whole variable domain, remainder taken from reference TRBV18 and TRBJ1-4, is NAGVMQNPRHLVRRRGQEARLRCSPMKGHSHVYWYRQLPEEGLKFMVYLQKENIIDESGMPKERFSAEFPKEGPSILRIQQVVRGDSAAYFCASSPRGSGSEKLFFGSGTQLSVL.

V usage is TRBV5-6 and J usage is TRBJ1-2; possible D gene TRBD1, 5 bases. The CDR3 loop spans 14 amino acids. Germline assignment: CDR1 SGHDT and CDR2 YYEEEE. V lost 5 bases, J lost 6 bases, and 17 bases lay in between. The CDR3 region has the DNA TGTGCCAGCAGTTATAATGCAGGGTGGGATGGCTACACCTTC. Translated, it gives CASSYNAGWDGYTF.

This clone is a singleton in its sample. The chain has TRBV6-2 or TRBV6-3 and TRBJ1-1; D remains ambiguous. Germline V gene lookup returns CDR1 MNHEY and CDR2 SVGEGT. The V gene lost 4 bases and the J gene lost 1 base, with 7 bases spanning the gap. The CDR3 is 13 residues long. The DNA of the CDR3 is TGTGCCAGCAGTTTCTCACAGAACACTGAAGCTTTCTTT. Amino acids: CASSFSQNTEAFF.

The V and J genes are TRBV2 and TRBJ2-7; 8 nucleotides match TRBD1. V dropped 8 bases and J dropped 2; count of bases not matched to a gene: 2. This CDR3 is built from 12 residues. Germline V gives CDR1 SNHLY, CDR2 FYNNEI. The DNA for the CDR3 is TGTGCCAGCCGACAGGGGACCTACGAGCAGTACTTC. This sequence encodes CASRQGTYEQYF.

This sequence joins TRBV5-6 and TRBJ2-6; TRBD1 might be the D (5 bases). The CDR3 spans 17 residues. The V gene lost 1 base and the J gene lost 4 bases, with 15 bases spanning the gap. Germline V CDR1 and CDR2: SGHDT, YYEEEE. The CDR3 spells CASSLWGRGSGANVLTF. In DNA, the CDR3 is TGTGCCAGCAGCTTGTGGGGTAGGGGTTCCGGGGCCAACGTCCTGACTTTC.

The chain recombines TRBV27 with TRBJ1-5, with 9 bases matching TRBD1. Germline lookup yields CDR1 MNHEY and CDR2 SMNVEV (reference sequence). This CDR3 region has 15 residues. V dropped 5 bases and J dropped 11; count of bases not matched to a gene: 13. Written as DNA, the CDR3 is TGTGCCAGCAGTCCGGGACAGGGCTCCATCGTGGCCCAGCATTTT. It specifies CASSPGQGSIVAQHF.

The chain employs TRBV5-1 and TRBJ2-7; D is perhaps TRBD1 (5 bases). CDR3 length: 13 residues. V was clipped by 3 bases and J by 2 bases, with 9 bases between them. Germline V gene data show CDR1 as SGHRS and CDR2 as YFSETQ. The CDR3 loop reads CASSSTETYEQYF. CDR3 sequence (DNA): TGCGCCAGCAGCTCGACAGAAACCTACGAGCAGTACTTC.

The V gene is TRBV7-9, the J gene TRBJ2-2; a weak D match, TRBD1 (6 bases). V was pared by 4 bases and J by 7 bases, with 19 bases between. This CDR3 is built from 16 residues. CDR1 and CDR2 (germline): SEHNR, FQNEAQ (reference sequence). This chain's CDR3 is CASSSVQGFGVGELFF. The CDR3 DNA sequence: TGTGCCAGCAGCTCCGTACAGGGATTCGGAGTCGGGGAGCTGTTTTTT.

The gene calls are TRBV2 and TRBJ1-1, with D maybe TRBD1 (6 bases). V lost 7 bases to trimming and J lost 4 bases, with 10 bases between them. The CDR3 is 12 residues long. CDR1 is SNHLY and CDR2 is FYNNEI in the germline V gene. DNA for the CDR3: TGTGCCAGCATCATACAGGGCACTGAAGCTTTCTTT. Amino acids: CASIIQGTEAFF.

The rearrangement uses TRBV5-1 and TRBJ2-7; TRBD1 matches at 10 bases. CDR1 and CDR2 (germline): SGHRS, YFSETQ. This CDR3 comprises 15 residues. J was trimmed by 5 bases and V by 5 bases; bases with no gene match: 10. CDR3: CASRLRTGGFDEQYF. In nucleotides, the CDR3 is TGCGCCAGCAGGTTACGGACAGGGGGGTTCGACGAGCAGTACTTC.

V gene TRBV4-3 combines with J gene TRBJ2-7; tentative D call: TRBD2 (6 bases). V lost 4 bases, J lost 0 bases, and 10 bases lay in between. The CDR3 runs 14 residues. Germline lookup yields CDR1 LGHNA and CDR2 YSLEER. The CDR3 reads CASSRDSSSYEQYF. The CDR3 DNA is TGCGCCAGCAGCCGGGACTCCTCCTCCTACGAGCAGTACTTC.

In this sample, this clone turned up a few times. The chain is built from TRBV19 and TRBJ1-2, with 9 nucleotides matching TRBD1. Per germline, CDR1 LNHDA and CDR2 SQIVND (reference sequence). With V trimmed by 1 base and J by 4 bases, 1 base remained unmatched. This CDR3 contains 14 residues. CDR3 nucleotides: TGTGCCAGTAGTATAGTGGGACAGGGCTATGGCTACACCTTC. It specifies CASSIVGQGYGYTF.

This rearrangement joins TRBV5-1 to TRBJ2-5, with D perhaps matching TRBD1 (6 bases). Between the trimmed V and J ends, which lost 2 bases and 5 bases, there was a span of 16 bases. Germline CDR1 and CDR2: SGHRS and YFSETQ. The CDR3 runs 15 residues. CDR3: CASSFGGSLGETQYF. CDR3 sequence (DNA): TGCGCCAGCAGCTTTGGGGGCTCTTTAGGGGAGACCCAGTACTTC. The full variable domain, with the rest looked up from reference TRBV5-1 and TRBJ2-5, is KAGVTQTPRYLIKTRGQQVTLSCSPISGHRSVSWYQQTPGQGLQFLFEYFSETQRNKGNFPGRFSGRQFSNSRSEMNVSTLELGDSALYLCASSFGGSLGETQYFGPGTRLLVL.